This T cell receptor (beta chain) derives from a study of blood T cell repertoires in COVID-19. Study information: Italy, Spain and the United States were the sources of the convalescent and acute COVID-19 samples.

How the authors handled the data: Estimation of nucleated cell counts relied on the amplification of reference gene primers. Measured with immunoSEQ multiplex PCR; TCRdb has only the in-frame clones, and not every one. V and J calls and clone size are given by that table; D and trimming were obtained from the DNA. The profile shows over 600,000 clones, approximately 90% of them singletons. The CDR3 contains 12 residues. The germline V gene encodes CDR1 MNHNS and CDR2 SASEGT. V was trimmed by 1 base and J by 8 bases, leaving 9 bases between them. The genes are TRBV6-1 and TRBJ2-7; D is undetermined. Material: peripheral blood. The sequence was collected from a woman between 18 and 30 years old with acute or convalescent COVID-19. CDR3 region: CASSEGLQQQYF. CDR3 in DNA: TGTGCCAGCAGTGAAGGACTTCAACAGCAGTACTTC.